This T cell receptor (beta chain) was sequenced during a study of human T cells and chemical hapten exposure. For the study at large: Largely, small differences in pooled library volume made per-sample TCR yields vary.

General study results and limits: TCRs at a frequency above 1 in 1000 stayed unchanged with DPC sensitization.

This clonotype has just a few counts. Antigen unknown. The CDR3 has 14 amino acids. Looked up from germline, CDR1 is SGHDT and CDR2 is YYEEEE. V was trimmed by 5 bases and J by 3 bases, leaving 15 bases between them. Unfractionated whole blood yielded total RNA. Each cDNA molecule in the library carried unique molecular identifiers. One entry per CDR3 protein results from TCRdb running MiXCR on the 5' RACE reads. The sample lists around 100,000 distinct CDR3 sequences, approximately 20% seen once, with 2.8% in the top ten. The chain couples TRBV5-6 to TRBJ2-7; D tentatively reads TRBD1 or TRBD2 (5 bases each). This clonotype was obtained from a human donor in good health. The CDR3 protein is CASRKPGRNYEQYF. For the CDR3, the DNA is TGTGCCAGCAGAAAACCGGGACGGAACTACGAGCAGTACTTC.